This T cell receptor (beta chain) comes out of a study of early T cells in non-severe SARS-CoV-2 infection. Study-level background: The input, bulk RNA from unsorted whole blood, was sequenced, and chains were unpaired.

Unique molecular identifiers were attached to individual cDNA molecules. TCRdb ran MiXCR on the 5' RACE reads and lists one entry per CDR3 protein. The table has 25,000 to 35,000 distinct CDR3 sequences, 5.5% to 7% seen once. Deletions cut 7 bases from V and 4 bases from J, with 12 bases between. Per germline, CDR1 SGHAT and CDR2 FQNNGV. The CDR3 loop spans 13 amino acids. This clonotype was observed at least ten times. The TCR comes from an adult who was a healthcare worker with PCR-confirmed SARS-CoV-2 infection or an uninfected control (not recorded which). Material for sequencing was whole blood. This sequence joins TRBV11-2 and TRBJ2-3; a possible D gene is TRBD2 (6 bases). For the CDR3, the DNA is TGTGCCAGCACGTCGGGGGAGTCAGATACGCAGTATTTT. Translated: CASTSGESDTQYF.